This paragraph reports one T cell receptor beta chain. Its antigen is still unknown. Per germline, CDR1 LGHNA and CDR2 YNFKEQ. Trimming at V came to 4 bases and at J to 2 bases, leaving 11 bases not matched to a gene. This CDR3 comprises 16 residues. This sample is drawn from a study of CD8 T cells in Susac syndrome. Background on the study: Sequenced Susac syndrome patients included more than five with clinically active disease and 8 or 9 in remission. Patients with Susac syndrome were, at the time of blood collection, therapy-naive, maintained on corticosteroids, or maintained on intravenous immunoglobulin alone.

The study's findings and limits: Total CD8+ repertoires held roughly 16 Susac-specific public clones, while CD8+ TEMRA repertoires held a few.

Random hexamers were used to reverse transcribe an amount of about 0.45 to 1 ug RNA. TCRdb itself ran the immunoSEQ multiplex PCR reads through MiXCR, one entry per CDR3 protein. The sample carries 95,000 to 150,000 distinct CDR3 sequences, roughly 94% recorded once. This chain joins TRBV4-2 and TRBJ2-7; TRBD2 matches 7 bases. The origin of this receptor is a human donor with Susac syndrome. The sequencing sample was made of CD8+ T cells from PBMCs. DNA for the CDR3: TGTGCCAGCAGCCCAGTGGGAGCGGGGCTCACCTACGAGCAGTACTTC. It translates to CASSPVGAGLTYEQYF.